Given below is one TCR beta chain in context. This record comes from a study of blood T cell repertoires in COVID-19. Study information: PBMCs, B-cell-depleted T cells, or T cells provided the cDNA or gDNA that made up the material.

Authors' methods: Amplification from reference gene primers served as the basis for estimated nucleated cell counts. Sequencing used immunoSEQ multiplex PCR; TCRdb keeps in-frame clones, though not all of them. V and J calls and clone size are as listed in that table; D and trimming were resolved from the DNA. The sample contains roughly 70,000 clones, 65% to 85% of which appear only once. Germline values: CDR1 SGHNT, CDR2 YENEEA. V was clipped by 5 bases and J by 0 bases, with 9 bases between them. The CDR3 runs 14 residues. The chain couples TRBV11-3 to TRBJ2-3, with D hard to call. This clonotype was sampled from a human donor in a cohort sampled during active COVID-19. The specimen sequenced was peripheral blood. The CDR3 region is CASSNSGSTDTQYF. CDR3 DNA sequence: TGTGCCAGCAGCAACTCTGGTAGCACAGATACGCAGTATTTT. The full variable domain, with the rest looked up from reference TRBV11-3 and TRBJ2-3, is EAGVVQSPRYKIIEKKQPVAFWCNPISGHNTLYWYLQNLGQGPELLIRYENEEAVDDSQLPKDRFSAERLKGVDSTLKIQPAELGDSAVYLCASSNSGSTDTQYFGPGTRLTVL.